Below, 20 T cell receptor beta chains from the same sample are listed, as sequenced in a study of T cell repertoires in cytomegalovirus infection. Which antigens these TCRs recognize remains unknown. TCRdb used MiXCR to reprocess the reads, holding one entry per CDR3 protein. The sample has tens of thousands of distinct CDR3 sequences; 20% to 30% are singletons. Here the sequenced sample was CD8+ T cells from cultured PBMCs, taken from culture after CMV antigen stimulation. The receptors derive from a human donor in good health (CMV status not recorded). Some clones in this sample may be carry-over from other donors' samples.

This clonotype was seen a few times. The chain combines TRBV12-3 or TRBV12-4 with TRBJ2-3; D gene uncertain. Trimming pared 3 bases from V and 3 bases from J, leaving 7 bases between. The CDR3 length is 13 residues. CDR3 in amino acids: CASSFSATDTQYF. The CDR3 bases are TGTGCCAGCAGTTTCTCGGCAACAGATACGCAGTATTTT.

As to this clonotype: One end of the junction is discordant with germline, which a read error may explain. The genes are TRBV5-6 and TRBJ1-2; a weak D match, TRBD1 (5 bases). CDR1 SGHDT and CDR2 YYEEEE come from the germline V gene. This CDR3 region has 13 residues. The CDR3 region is CASRETENYGCTF. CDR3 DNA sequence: TGTGCCAGCAGGGAGACAGAAAACTATGGCTGCACCTTC.

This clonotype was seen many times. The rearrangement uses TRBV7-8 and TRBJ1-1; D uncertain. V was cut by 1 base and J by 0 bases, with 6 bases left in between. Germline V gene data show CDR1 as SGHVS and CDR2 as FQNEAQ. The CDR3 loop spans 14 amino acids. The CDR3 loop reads CASSLDQLNTEAFF. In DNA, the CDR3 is TGTGCCAGCAGCTTAGACCAGCTGAACACTGAAGCTTTCTTT. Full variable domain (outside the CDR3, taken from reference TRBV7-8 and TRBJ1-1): GAGVSQSPRYKVAKRGQDVALRCDPISGHVSLFWYQQALGQGPEFLTYFQNEAQLDKSGLPSDRFFAERPEGSVSTLKIQRTQQEDSAVYLCASSLDQLNTEAFFGQGTRLTVV.

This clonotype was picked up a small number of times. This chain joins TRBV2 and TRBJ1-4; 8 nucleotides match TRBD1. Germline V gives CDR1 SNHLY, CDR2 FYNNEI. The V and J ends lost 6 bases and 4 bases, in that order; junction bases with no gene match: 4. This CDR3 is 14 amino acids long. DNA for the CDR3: TGTGCCAGCAGAGAGGGACAGGATAATGAAAAACTGTTTTTT. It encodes CASREGQDNEKLFF.

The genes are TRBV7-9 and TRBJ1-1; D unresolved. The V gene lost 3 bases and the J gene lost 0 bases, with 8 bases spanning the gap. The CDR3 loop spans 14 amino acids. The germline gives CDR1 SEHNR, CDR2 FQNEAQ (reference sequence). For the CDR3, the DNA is TGTGCCAGCAGCTTCGACGGAATGAACACTGAAGCTTTCTTT. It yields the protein CASSFDGMNTEAFF.

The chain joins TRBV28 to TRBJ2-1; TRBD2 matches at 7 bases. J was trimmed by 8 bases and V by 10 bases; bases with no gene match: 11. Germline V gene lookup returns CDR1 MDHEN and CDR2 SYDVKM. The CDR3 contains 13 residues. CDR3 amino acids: CATAWAGVYEQFF. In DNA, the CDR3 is TGTGCCACAGCCTGGGCGGGGGTCTATGAGCAGTTCTTC.

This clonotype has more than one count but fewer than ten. Here the CDR3 DNA reads TGTGCCAGTGGACAGGGGGCGTCCTACAATGAGCAGTTCTTC. Its translation: CASGQGASYNEQFF. V and J are TRBV28 and TRBJ2-1; 11 bases align to TRBD1. The CDR3 loop spans 14 amino acids. Germline V gene data show CDR1 as MDHEN and CDR2 as SYDVKM. The V and J ends lost 9 bases and 1 base, in that order; junction bases with no gene match: 2. The whole variable domain, filled in from reference TRBV28 and TRBJ2-1, reads DVKVTQSSRYLVKRTGEKVFLECVQDMDHENMFWYRQDPGLGLRLIYFSYDVKMKEKGDIPEGYSVSREKKERFSLILESASTNQTSMYLCASGQGASYNEQFFGPGTRLTVL.

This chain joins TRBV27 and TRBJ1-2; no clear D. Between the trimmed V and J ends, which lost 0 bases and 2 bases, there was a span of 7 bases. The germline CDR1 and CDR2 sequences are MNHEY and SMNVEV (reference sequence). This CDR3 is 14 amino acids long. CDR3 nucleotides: TGTGCCAGCAGTTTATCGGGCAGCAACTATGGCTACACCTTC. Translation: CASSLSGSNYGYTF.

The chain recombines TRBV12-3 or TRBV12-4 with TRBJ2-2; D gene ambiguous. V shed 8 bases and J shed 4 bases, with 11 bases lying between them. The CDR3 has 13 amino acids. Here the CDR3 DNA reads TGTGCCAGCGCGTCACAGACCACCGGGGAGCTGTTTTTT. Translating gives CASASQTTGELFF.

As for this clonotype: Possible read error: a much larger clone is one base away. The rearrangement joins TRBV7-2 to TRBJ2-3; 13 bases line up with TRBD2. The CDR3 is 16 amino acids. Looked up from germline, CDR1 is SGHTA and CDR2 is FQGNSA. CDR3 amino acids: CASSKGLAGLTDTLYF. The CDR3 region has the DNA TGTGCCAGCAGCAAGGGACTAGCGGGGCTCACAGATACGCTGTATTTT.

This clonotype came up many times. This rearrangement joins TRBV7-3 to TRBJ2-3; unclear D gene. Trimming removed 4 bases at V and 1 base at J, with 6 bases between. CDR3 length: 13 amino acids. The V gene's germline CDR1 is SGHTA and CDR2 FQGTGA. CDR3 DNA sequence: TGTGCCAGCAGCTCCGACGGCACAGATACGCAGTATTTT. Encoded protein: CASSSDGTDTQYF.

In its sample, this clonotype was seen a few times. Here the CDR3 reads CASSVEDSSYNEQFF. As DNA, the CDR3 is TGTGCCAGCAGCGTAGAAGATAGCTCCTACAATGAGCAGTTCTTC. V usage is TRBV9 and J usage is TRBJ2-1, with D uncertain. Germline CDR1 is SGDLS and CDR2 is YYNGEE. CDR3 length: 15 amino acids. Trimming shortened V by 0 bases and J by 0 bases, and 7 bases separated the two germline ends.

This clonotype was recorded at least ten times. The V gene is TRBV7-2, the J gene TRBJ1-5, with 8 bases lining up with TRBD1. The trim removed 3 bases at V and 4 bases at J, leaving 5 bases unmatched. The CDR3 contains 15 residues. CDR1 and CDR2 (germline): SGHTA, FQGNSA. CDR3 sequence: CASSFGQGPNQPQHF. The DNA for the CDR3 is TGTGCCAGCAGCTTTGGACAGGGCCCAAATCAGCCCCAGCATTTT.

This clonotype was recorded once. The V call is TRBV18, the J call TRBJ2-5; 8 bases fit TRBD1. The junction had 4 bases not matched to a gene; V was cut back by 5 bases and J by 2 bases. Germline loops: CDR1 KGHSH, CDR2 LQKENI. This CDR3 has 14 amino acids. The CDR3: CASSCDRGQETQYF. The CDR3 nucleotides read TGTGCCAGCTCATGTGACAGGGGACAAGAGACCCAGTACTTC.

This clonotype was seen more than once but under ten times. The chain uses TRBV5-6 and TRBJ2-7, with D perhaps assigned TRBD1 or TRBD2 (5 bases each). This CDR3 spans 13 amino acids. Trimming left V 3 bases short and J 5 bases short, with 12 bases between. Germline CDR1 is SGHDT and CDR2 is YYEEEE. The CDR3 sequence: CASSSLGEHEQYF. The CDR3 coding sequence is TGTGCCAGCAGCTCCCTGGGGGAACACGAGCAGTACTTC.

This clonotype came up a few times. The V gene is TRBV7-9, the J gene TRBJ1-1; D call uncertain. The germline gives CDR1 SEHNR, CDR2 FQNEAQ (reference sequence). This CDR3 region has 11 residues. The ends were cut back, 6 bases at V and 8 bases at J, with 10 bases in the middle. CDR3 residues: CASSRFTEAFF. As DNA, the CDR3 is TGTGCCAGCAGTCGTTTTACGGAAGCTTTCTTT.

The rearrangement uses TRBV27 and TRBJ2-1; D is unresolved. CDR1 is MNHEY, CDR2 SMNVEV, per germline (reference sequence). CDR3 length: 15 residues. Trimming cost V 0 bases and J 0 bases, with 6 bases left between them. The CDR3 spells CASSLSASSYNEQFF. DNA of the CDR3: TGTGCCAGCAGTTTATCCGCAAGCTCCTACAATGAGCAGTTCTTC.

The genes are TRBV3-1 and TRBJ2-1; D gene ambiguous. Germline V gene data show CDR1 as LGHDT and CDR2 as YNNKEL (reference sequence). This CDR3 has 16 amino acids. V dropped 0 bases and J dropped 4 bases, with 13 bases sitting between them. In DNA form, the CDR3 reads TGTGCCAGCAGCCAAGATACCAGCCTCGGATACAATGAGCAGTTCTTC. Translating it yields CASSQDTSLGYNEQFF.

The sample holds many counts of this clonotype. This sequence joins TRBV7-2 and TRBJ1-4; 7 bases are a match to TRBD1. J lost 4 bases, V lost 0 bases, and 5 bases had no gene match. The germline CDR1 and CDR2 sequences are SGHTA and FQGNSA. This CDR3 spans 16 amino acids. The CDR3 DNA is TGTGCCAGCAGCTTAGCGTGGGACAGAGATAATGAAAAACTGTTTTTT. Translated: CASSLAWDRDNEKLFF.

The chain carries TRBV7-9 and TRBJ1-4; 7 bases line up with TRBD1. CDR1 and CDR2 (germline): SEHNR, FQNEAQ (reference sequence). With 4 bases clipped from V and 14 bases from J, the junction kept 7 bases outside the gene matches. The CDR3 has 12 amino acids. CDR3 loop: CASSSENRGLFF. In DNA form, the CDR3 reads TGTGCCAGCAGCTCCGAGAACAGGGGCCTGTTTTTT.